This record concerns one TCR beta chain sequence. Its antigen is still unknown. Primers included in the PCR were 60 Vbeta and 13 Jbeta primers. Only in-frame clones appear in the TCRdb table, and some are missing; sequencing was by immunoSEQ multiplex PCR. This sample has about 110,000 clones, with 73% found just once. The data were obtained in a study of cytomegalovirus exposure and HLA in healthy donors. As for the study in general: From HLA-typed donors, an early data release held some 91 million unique TCRs.

The study, taken as a whole, reports: An Asian-associated ancestry cluster reportedly showed fewer N-insertions than the roughly 600-donor mean in a later analysis. The authors later found most CMV-associated TCR beta chains appeared HLA-restricted.

Specimen: PBMCs. The TCR sequence derives from a man in his forties in good health and CMV-seronegative.

The CDR3 DNA reads as TGTGCCAGCAGTGTTAAGTCTAGGAGGCAAGAGACCCAGTACTTC. It translates to CASSVKSRRQETQYF. The chain joins TRBV6-1 to TRBJ2-5; maybe TRBD2 (5 bases). V was shortened by 4 bases and J by 2 bases, with 14 bases between the two germline ends. CDR1 and CDR2 (germline): MNHNS, SASEGT. This CDR3 spans 15 amino acids.